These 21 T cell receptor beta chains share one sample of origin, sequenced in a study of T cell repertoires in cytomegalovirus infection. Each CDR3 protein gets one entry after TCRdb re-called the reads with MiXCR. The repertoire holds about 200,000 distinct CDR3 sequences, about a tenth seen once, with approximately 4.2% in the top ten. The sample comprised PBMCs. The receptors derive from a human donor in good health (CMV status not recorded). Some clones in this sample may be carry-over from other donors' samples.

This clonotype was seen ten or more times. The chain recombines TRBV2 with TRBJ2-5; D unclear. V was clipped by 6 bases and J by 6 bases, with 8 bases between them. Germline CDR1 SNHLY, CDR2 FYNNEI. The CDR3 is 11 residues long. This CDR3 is CASRDRQTQYF. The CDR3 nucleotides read TGTGCCAGCAGGGACCGGCAGACCCAGTACTTC.

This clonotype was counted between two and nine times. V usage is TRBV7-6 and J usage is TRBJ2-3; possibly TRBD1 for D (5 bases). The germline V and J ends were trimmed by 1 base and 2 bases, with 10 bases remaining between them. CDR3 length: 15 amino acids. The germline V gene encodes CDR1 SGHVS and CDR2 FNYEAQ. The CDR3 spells CASSLGGGFTDTQYF. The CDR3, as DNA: TGTGCCAGCAGCTTAGGGGGCGGATTCACAGATACGCAGTATTTT.

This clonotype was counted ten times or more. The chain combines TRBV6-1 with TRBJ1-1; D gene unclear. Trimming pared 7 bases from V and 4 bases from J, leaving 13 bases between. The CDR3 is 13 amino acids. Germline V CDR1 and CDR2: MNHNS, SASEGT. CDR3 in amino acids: CASISDRSTEAFF. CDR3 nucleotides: TGTGCCAGCATTAGCGACCGTTCCACTGAAGCTTTCTTT.

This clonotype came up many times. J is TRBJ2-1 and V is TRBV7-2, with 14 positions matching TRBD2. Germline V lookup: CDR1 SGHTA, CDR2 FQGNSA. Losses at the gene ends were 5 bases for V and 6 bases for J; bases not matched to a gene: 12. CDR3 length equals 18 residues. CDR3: CASSIRLAGGRRGNEQFF. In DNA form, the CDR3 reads TGTGCCAGCAGCATAAGACTAGCGGGGGGGCGACGTGGCAATGAGCAGTTCTTC. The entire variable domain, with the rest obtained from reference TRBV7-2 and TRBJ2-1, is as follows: GAGVSQSPSNKVTEKGKDVELRCDPISGHTALYWYRQSLGQGLEFLIYFQGNSAPDKSGLPSDRFSAERTGGSVSTLTIQRTQQEDSAVYLCASSIRLAGGRRGNEQFFGPGTRLTVL.

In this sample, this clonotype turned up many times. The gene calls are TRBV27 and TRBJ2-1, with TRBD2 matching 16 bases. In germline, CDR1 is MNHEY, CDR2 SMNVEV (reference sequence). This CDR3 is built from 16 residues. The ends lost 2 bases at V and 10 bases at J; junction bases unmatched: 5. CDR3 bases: TGTGCCAGCAGTTTAGGGACTAGCGGGAGGGCCTGGGAGCAGTTCTTC. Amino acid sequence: CASSLGTSGRAWEQFF.

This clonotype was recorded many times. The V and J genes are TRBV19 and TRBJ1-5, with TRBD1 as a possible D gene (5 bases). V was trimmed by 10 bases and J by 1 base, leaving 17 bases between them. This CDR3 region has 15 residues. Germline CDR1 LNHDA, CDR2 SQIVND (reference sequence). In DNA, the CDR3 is TGTGCCACCCAACAGGCTACGAGGAGCAATCAGCCCCAGCATTTT. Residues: CATQQATRSNQPQHF.

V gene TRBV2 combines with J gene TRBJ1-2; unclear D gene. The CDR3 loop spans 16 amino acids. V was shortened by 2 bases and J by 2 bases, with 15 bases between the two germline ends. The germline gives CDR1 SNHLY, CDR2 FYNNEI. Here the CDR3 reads CASSEQRSGDNYGYTF. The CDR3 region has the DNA TGTGCCAGCAGTGAACAGCGGTCCGGAGACAACTATGGCTACACCTTC.

The chain's CDR3 is CASSSQAQGAYEQYF. In DNA form, the CDR3 reads TGTGCCAGCAGTTCCCAAGCCCAGGGGGCCTACGAGCAGTACTTC. The chain employs TRBV28 and TRBJ2-7; 7 bases match TRBD1. The CDR3 has 15 residues. Trimming at V came to 4 bases and at J to 2 bases, leaving 8 bases not matched to a gene. Per the germline V gene, CDR1 is MDHEN and CDR2 is SYDVKM. Drawing the rest from reference TRBV28 and TRBJ2-7, the complete variable domain is DVKVTQSSRYLVKRTGEKVFLECVQDMDHENMFWYRQDPGLGLRLIYFSYDVKMKEKGDIPEGYSVSREKKERFSLILESASTNQTSMYLCASSSQAQGAYEQYFGPGTRLTVT.

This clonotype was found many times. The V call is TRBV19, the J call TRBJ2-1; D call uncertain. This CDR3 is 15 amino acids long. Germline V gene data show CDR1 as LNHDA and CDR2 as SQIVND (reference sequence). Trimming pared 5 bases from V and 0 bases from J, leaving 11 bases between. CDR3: CASSLGSASYNEQFF. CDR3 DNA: TGTGCCAGTAGTCTAGGTAGTGCCTCCTACAATGAGCAGTTCTTC.

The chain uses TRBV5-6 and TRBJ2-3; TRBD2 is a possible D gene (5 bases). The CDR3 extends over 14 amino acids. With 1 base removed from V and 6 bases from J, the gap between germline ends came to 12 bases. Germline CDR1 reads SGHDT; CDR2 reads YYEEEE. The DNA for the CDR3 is TGTGCCAGCAGCTTGCTAGCCGCCCTGGATACGCAGTATTTT. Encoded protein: CASSLLAALDTQYF. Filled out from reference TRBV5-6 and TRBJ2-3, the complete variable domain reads DAGVTQSPTHLIKTRGQQVTLRCSPKSGHDTVSWYQQALGQGPQFIFQYYEEEERQRGNFPDRFSGHQFPNYSSELNVNALLLGDSALYLCASSLLAALDTQYFGPGTRLTVL.

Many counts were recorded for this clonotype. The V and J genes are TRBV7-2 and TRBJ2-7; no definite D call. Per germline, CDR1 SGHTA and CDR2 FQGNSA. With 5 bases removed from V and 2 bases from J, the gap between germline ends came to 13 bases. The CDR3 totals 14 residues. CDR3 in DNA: TGTGCCAGCAGCGTTGGAATCAACCCCTACGAGCAGTACTTC. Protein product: CASSVGINPYEQYF.

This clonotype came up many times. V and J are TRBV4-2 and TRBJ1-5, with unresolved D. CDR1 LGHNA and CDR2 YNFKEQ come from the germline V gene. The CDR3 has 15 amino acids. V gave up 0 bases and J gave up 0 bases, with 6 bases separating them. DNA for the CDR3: TGTGCCAGCAGCCAAGATTGGAGTAGCAATCAGCCCCAGCATTTT. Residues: CASSQDWSSNQPQHF.

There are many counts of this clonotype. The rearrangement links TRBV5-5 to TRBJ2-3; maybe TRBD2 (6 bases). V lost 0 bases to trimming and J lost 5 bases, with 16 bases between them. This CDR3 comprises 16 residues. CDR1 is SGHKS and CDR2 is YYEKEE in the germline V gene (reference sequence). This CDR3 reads CASSLAGGARGDTQYF. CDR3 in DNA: TGTGCCAGCAGCTTGGCGGGCGGAGCGCGGGGAGATACGCAGTATTTT.

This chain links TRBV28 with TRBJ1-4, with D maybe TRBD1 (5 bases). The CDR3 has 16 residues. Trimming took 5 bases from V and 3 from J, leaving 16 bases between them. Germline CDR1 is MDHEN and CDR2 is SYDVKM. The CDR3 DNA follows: TGTGCCAGCAGTGACCTACCAGGGCGGGCTAATGAAAAACTGTTTTTT. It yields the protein CASSDLPGRANEKLFF.

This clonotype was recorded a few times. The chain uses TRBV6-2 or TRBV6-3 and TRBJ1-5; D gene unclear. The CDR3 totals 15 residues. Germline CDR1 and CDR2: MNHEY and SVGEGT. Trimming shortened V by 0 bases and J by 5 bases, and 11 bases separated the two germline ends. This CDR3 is CASSYSVQIYQPQHF. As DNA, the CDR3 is TGTGCCAGCAGTTACTCGGTGCAGATATATCAGCCCCAGCATTTT.

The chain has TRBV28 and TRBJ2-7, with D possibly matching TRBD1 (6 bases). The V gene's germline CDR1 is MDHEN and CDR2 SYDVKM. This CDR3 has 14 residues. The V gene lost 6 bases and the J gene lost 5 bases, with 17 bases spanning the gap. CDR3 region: CASSSAGTKDEQYF. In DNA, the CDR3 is TGTGCCAGCAGCTCCGCCGGGACAAAGGACGAGCAGTACTTC.

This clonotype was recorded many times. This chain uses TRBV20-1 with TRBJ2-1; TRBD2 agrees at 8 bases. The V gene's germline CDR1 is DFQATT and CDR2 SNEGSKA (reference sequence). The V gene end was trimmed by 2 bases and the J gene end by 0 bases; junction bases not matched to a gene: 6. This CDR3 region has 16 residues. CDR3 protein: CSARRRGGSSYNEQFF. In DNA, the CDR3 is TGCAGTGCTAGACGGCGCGGGGGGTCCTCCTACAATGAGCAGTTCTTC.

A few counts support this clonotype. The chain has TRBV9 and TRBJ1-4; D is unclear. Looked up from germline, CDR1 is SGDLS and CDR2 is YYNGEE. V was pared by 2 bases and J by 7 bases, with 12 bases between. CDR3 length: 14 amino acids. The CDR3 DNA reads TGTGCCAGCAGCGTCCGGGGAAGCAGTGAAAAACTGTTTTTT. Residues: CASSVRGSSEKLFF.

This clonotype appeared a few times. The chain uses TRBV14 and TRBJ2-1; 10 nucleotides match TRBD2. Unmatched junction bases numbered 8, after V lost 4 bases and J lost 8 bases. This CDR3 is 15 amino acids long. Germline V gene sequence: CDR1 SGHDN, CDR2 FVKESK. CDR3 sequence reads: CASSPLAGDFYEQFF. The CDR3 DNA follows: TGTGCCAGCAGCCCGCTAGCGGGAGATTTCTATGAGCAGTTCTTC.

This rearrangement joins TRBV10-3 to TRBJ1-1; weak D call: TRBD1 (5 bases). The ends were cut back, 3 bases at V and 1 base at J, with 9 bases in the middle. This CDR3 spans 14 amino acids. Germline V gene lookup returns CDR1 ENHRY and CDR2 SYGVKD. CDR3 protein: CAISEKGQNTEAFF. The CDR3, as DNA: TGTGCCATCAGTGAAAAAGGACAGAACACTGAAGCTTTCTTT.

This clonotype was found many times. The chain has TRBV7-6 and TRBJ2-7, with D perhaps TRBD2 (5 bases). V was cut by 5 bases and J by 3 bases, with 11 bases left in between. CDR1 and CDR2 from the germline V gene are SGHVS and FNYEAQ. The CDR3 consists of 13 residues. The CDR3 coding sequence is TGTGCCAGCAGCGCCGGAGGCAGCTACGAGCAGTACTTC. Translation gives CASSAGGSYEQYF. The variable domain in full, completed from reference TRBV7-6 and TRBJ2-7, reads GAGVSQSPRYKVTKRGQDVALRCDPISGHVSLYWYRQALGQGPEFLTYFNYEAQQDKSGLPNDRFSAERPEGSISTLTIQRTEQRDSAMYRCASSAGGSYEQYFGPGTRLTVT.